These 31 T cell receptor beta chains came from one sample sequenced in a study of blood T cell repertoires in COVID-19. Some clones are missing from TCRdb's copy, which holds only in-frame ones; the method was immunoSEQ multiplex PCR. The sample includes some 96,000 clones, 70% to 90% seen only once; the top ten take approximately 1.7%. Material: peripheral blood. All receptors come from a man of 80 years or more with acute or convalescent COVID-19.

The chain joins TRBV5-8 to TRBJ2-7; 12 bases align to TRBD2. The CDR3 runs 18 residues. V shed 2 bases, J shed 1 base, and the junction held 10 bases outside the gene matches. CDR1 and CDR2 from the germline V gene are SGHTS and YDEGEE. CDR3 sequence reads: CASSFWSSGRAVSYEQYF. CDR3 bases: TGTGCCAGCAGCTTTTGGTCTAGCGGGAGGGCCGTTTCCTACGAGCAGTACTTC.

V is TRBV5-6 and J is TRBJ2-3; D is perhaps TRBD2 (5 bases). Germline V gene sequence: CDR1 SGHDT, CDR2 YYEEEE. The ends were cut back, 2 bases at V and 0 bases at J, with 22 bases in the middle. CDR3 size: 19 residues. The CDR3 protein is CASSLLSVLRVISTDTQYF. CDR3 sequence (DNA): TGTGCCAGCAGCTTATTATCGGTGTTGCGGGTAATAAGCACAGATACGCAGTATTTT.

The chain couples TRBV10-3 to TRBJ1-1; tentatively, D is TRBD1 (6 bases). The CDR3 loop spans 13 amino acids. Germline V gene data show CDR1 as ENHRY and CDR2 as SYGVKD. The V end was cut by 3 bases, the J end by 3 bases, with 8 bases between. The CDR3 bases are TGTGCCATCAGTGAAAACAGGGACACTGAAGCTTTCTTT. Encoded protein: CAISENRDTEAFF.

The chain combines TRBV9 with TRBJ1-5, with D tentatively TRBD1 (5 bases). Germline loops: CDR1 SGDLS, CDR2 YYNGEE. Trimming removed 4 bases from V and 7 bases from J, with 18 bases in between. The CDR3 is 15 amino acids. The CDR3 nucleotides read TGTGCCAGCAGCCCGGACGCGGGGGAGCACCAGCCCCAGCATTTT. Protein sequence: CASSPDAGEHQPQHF.

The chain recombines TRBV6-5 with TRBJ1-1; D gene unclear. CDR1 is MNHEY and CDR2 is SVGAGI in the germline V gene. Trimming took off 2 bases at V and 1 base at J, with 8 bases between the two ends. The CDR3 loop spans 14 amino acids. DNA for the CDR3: TGTGCCAGCAGTTACAAGGGAGAGAACACTGAAGCTTTCTTT. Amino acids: CASSYKGENTEAFF.

The CDR3 is CATSRVRTVTEAFF. The CDR3 DNA sequence: TGTGCCACCAGCAGAGTTCGGACAGTCACTGAAGCTTTCTTT. This rearrangement joins TRBV15 to TRBJ1-1, with a weak D call TRBD1 (6 bases). CDR3 length: 14 amino acids. Germline CDR1 reads LNHNV; CDR2 reads YYDKDF (reference sequence). Trimming pared 1 base from V and 4 bases from J, leaving 10 bases between.

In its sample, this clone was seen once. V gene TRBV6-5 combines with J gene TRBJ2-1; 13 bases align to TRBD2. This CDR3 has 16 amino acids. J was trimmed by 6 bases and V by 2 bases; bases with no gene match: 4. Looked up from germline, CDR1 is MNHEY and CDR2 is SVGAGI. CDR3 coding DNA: TGTGCCAGCAGTTACGCACTAGCGGGAGGGCTCAATGAGCAGTTCTTC. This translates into CASSYALAGGLNEQFF.

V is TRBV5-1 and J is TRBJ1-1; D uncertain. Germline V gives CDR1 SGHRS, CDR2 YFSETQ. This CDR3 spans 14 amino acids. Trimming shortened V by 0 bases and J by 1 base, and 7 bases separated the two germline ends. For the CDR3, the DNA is TGCGCCAGCAGCTTGGACAGTTCGAACACTGAAGCTTTCTTT. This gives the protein CASSLDSSNTEAFF.

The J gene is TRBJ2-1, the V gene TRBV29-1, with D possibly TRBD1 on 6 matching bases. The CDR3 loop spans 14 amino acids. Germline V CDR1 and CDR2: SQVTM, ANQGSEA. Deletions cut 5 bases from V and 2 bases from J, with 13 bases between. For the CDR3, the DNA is TGCAGCGTTCCAATCCGGGACACCTACAATGAGCAGTTCTTC. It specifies CSVPIRDTYNEQFF.

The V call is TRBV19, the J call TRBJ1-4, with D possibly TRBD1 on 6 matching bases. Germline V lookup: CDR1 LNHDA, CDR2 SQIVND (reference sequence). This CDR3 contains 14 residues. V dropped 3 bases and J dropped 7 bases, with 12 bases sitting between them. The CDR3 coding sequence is TGTGCCAGTAGTATGACAGGTTTTGGTGAAAAACTGTTTTTT. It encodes CASSMTGFGEKLFF.

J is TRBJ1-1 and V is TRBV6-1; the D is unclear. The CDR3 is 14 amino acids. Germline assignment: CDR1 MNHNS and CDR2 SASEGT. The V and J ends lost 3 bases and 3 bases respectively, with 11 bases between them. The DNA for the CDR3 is TGTGCCAGCAGTGAGCGGGGTTGGGACACTGAAGCTTTCTTT. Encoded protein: CASSERGWDTEAFF.

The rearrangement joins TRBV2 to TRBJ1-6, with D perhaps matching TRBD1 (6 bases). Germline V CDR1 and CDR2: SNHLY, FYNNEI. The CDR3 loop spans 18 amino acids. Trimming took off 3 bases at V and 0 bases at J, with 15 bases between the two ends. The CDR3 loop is CASSDSTTGSSYNSPLHF. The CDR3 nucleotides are TGTGCCAGCAGTGACTCTACGACAGGAAGCTCCTATAATTCACCCCTCCACTTT.

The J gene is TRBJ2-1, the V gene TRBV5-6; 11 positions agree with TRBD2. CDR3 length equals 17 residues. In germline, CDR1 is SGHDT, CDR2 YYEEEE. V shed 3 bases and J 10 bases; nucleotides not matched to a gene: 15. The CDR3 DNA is TGTGCCAGCAGCTCAACCCCACTAGCGGGAGTAAGAGAGGAGCAGTTCTTC. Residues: CASSSTPLAGVREEQFF.

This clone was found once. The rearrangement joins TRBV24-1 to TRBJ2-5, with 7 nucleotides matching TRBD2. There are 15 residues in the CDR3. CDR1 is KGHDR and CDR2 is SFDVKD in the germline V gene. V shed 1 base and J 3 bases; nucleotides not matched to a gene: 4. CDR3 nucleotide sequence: TGTGCCACCAGTGATTTCGGGGGGACTGAAGAGACCCAGTACTTC. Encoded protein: CATSDFGGTEETQYF.

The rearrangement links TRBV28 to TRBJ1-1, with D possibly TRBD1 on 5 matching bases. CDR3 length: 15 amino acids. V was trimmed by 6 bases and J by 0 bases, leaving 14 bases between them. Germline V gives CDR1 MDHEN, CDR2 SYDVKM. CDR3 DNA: TGTGCCAGCAGACGGGGGGAAGGGATGAACACTGAAGCTTTCTTT. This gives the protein CASRRGEGMNTEAFF. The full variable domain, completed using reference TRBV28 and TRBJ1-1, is DVKVTQSSRYLVKRTGEKVFLECVQDMDHENMFWYRQDPGLGLRLIYFSYDVKMKEKGDIPEGYSVSREKKERFSLILESASTNQTSMYLCASRRGEGMNTEAFFGQGTRLTVV.

This chain's CDR3 is CSVGGLEETQYF. The CDR3 coding sequence is TGCAGCGTTGGGGGACTAGAAGAGACCCAGTACTTC. J is TRBJ2-5 and V is TRBV29-1; 8 bases are shared with TRBD2. The CDR3 extends over 12 amino acids. V lost 4 bases, J lost 3 bases, and 1 base stayed unmatched. Per the germline V gene, CDR1 is SQVTM and CDR2 is ANQGSEA. The variable domain in full, completed from reference TRBV29-1 and TRBJ2-5, reads SAVISQKPSRDICQRGTSLTIQCQVDSQVTMMFWYRQQPGQSLTLIATANQGSEATYESGFVIDKFPISRPNLTFSTLTVSNMSPEDSSIYLCSVGGLEETQYFGPGTRLLVL.

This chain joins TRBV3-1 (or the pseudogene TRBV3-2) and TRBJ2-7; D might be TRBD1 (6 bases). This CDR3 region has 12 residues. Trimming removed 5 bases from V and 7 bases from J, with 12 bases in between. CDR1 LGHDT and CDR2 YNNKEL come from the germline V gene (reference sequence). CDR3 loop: CASSVQGWEQYF. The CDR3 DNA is TGTGCCAGCAGCGTTCAGGGGTGGGAGCAGTACTTC.

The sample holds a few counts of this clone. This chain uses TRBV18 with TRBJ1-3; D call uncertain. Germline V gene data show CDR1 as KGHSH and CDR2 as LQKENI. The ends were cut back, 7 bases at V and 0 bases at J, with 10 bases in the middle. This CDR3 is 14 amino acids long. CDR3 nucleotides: TGTGCCAGCTTTCGGGATGTCTCTGGAAACACCATATATTTT. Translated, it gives CASFRDVSGNTIYF.

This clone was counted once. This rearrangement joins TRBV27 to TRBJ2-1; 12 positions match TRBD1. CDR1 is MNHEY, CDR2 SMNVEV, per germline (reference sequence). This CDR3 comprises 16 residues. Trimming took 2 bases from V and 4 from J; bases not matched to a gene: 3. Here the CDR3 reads CASSLGGQGAYNEQFF. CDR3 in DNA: TGTGCCAGCAGTTTAGGGGGACAGGGGGCTTACAATGAGCAGTTCTTC.

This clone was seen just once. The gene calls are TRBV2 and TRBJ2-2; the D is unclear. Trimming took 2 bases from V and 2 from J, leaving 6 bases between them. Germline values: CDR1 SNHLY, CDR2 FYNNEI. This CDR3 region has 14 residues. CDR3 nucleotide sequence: TGTGCCAGCAGTGAATCTAGAAACACCGGGGAGCTGTTTTTT. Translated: CASSESRNTGELFF. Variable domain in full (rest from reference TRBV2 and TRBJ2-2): EPEVTQTPSHQVTQMGQEVILRCVPISNHLYFYWYRQILGQKVEFLVSFYNNEISEKSEIFDDQFSVERPDGSNFTLKIRSTKLEDSAMYFCASSESRNTGELFFGEGSRLTVL.

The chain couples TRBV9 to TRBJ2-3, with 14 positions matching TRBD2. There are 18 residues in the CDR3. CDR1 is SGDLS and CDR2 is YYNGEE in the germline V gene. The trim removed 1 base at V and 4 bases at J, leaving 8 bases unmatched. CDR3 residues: CASSVQGLAGVFADTQYF. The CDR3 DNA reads TGTGCCAGCAGCGTACAGGGACTAGCGGGAGTTTTCGCAGATACGCAGTATTTT.

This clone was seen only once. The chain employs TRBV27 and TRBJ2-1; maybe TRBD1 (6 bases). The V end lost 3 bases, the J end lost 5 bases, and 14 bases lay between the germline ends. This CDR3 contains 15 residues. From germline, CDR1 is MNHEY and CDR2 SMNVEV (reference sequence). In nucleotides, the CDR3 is TGTGCCAGCAGTTTTCGGACAGAGGTTAACAATGAGCAGTTCTTC. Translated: CASSFRTEVNNEQFF.

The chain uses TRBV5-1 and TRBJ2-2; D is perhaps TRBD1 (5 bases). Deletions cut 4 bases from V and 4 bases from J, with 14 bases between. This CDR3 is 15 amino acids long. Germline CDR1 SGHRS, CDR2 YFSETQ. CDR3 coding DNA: TGCGCCAGCAGCGGAGACAGTTTGTTCACCGGGGAGCTGTTTTTT. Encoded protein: CASSGDSLFTGELFF.

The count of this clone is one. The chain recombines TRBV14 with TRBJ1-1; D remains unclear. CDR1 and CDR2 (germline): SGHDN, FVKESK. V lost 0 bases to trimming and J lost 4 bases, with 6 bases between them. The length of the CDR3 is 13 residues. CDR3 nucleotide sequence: TGTGCCAGCAGCCAAGATCCGGGCACTGAAGCTTTCTTT. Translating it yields CASSQDPGTEAFF.

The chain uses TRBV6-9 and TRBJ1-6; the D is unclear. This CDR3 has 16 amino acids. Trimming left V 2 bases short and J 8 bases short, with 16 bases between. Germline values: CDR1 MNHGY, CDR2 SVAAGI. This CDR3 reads CASSYPPLGRDSPLHF. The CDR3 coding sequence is TGTGCCAGCAGTTATCCTCCCTTGGGGAGAGATTCACCCCTCCACTTT.

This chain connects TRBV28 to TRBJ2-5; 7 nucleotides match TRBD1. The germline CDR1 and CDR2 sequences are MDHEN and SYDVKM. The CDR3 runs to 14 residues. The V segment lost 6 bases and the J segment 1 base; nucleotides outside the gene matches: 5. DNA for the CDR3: TGTGCCAGCAGAGGGACAGTGGGCCAAGAGACCCAGTACTTC. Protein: CASRGTVGQETQYF.

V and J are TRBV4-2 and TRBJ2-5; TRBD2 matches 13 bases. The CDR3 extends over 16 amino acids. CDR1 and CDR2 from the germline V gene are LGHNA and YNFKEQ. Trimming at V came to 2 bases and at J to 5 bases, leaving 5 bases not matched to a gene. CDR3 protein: CASSQSGTSGDETQYF. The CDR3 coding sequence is TGTGCCAGCAGCCAATCCGGGACTAGCGGGGACGAGACCCAGTACTTC.

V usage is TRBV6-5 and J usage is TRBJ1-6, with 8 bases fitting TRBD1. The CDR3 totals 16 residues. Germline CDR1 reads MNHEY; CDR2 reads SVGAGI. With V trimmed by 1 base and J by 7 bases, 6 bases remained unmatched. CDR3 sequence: CASSYFRTGRNSPLHF. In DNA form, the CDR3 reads TGTGCCAGCAGTTACTTCCGGACAGGGCGAAATTCACCCCTCCACTTT.

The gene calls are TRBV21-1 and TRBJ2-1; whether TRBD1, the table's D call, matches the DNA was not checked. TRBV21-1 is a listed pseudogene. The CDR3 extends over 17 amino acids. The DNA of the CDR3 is TGTGCCAGCAGCAATTCGGAAGGGGGCTTCACCTACAATGAGCAGTTCTTC. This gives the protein CASSNSEGGFTYNEQFF.

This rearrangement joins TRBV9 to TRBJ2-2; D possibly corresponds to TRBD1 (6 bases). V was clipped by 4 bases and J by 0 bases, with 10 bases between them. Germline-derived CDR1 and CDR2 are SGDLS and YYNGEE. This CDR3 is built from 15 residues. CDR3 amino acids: CASSMGQPNTGELFF. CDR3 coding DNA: TGTGCCAGCAGCATGGGACAACCGAACACCGGGGAGCTGTTTTTT.

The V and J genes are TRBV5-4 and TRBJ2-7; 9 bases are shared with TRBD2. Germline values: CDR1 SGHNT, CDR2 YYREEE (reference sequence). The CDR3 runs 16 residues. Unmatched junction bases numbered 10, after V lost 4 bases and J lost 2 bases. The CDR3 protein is CASSAGLAAVTYEQYF. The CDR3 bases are TGTGCCAGCAGCGCGGGACTAGCTGCTGTGACCTACGAGCAGTACTTC.